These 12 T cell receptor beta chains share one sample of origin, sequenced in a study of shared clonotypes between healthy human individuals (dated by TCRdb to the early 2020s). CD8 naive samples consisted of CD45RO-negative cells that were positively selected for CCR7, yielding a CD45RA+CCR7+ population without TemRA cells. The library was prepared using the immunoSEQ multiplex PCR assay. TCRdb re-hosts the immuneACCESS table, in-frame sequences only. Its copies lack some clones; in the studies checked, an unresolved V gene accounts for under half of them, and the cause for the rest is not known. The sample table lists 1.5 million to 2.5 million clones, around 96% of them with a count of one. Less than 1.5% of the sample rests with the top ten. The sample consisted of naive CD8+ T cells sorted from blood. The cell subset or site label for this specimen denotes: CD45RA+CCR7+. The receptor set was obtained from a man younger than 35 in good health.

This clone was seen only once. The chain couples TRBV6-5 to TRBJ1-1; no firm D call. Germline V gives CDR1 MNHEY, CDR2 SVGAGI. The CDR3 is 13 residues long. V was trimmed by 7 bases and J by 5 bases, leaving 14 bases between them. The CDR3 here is CASTQAGLTEAFF. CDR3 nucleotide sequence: TGTGCCAGCACCCAAGCCGGCCTAACTGAAGCTTTCTTT.

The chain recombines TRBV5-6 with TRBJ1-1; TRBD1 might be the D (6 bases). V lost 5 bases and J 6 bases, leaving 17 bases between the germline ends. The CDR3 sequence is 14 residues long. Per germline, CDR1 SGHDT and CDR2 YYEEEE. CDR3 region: CASRFTQGIAEAFF. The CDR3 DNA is TGTGCCAGCAGGTTCACGCAGGGGATCGCTGAAGCTTTCTTT.

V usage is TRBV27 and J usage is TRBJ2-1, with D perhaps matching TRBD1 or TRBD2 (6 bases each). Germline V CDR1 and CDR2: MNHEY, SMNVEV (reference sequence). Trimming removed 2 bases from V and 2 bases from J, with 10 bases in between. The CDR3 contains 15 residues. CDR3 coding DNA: TGTGCCAGCAGTTTACGGGGGCCTACCTACAATGAGCAGTTCTTC. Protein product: CASSLRGPTYNEQFF.

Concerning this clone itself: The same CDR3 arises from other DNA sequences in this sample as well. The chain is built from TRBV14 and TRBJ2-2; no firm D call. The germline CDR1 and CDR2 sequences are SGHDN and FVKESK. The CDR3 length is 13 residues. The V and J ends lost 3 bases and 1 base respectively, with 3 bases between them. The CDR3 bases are TGTGCCAGCAGCCAGCTGAACACCGGGGAGCTGTTTTTT. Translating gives CASSQLNTGELFF. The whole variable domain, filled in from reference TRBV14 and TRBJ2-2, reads EAGVTQFPSHSVIEKGQTVTLRCDPISGHDNLYWYRRVMGKEIKFLLHFVKESKQDESGMPNNRFLAERTGGTYSTLKVQPAELEDSGVYFCASSQLNTGELFFGEGSRLTVL.

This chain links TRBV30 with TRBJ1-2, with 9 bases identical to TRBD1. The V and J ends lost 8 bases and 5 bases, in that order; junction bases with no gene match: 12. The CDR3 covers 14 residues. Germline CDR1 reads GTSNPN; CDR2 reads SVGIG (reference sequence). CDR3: CAGYLVDRGYGYTF. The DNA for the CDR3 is TGTGCCGGATACCTGGTGGACAGGGGATATGGCTACACCTTC.

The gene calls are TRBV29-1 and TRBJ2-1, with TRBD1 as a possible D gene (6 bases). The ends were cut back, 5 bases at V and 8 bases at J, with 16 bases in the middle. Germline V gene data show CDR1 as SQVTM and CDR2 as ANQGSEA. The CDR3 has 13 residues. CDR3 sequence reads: CSVLYGQKDEQFF. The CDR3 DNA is TGCAGCGTTCTATATGGACAGAAGGATGAGCAGTTCTTC.

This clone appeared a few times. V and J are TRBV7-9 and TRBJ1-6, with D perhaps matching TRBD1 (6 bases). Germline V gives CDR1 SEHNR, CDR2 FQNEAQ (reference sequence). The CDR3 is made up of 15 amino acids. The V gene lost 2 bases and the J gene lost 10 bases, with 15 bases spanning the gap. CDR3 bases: TGTGCCAGCAGCTTATCGGGGGGCCCGGAGTCACCCCTCCACTTT. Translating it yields CASSLSGGPESPLHF. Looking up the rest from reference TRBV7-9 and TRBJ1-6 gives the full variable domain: DTGVSQNPRHKITKRGQNVTFRCDPISEHNRLYWYRQTLGQGPEFLTYFQNEAQLEKSRLLSDRFSAERPKGSFSTLEIQRTEQGDSAMYLCASSLSGGPESPLHFGNGTRLTVT.

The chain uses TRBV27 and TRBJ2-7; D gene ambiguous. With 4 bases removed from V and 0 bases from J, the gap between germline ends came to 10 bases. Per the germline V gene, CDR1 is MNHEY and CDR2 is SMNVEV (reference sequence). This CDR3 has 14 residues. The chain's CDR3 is CASSWTALSYEQYF. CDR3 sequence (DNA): TGTGCCAGCAGTTGGACGGCACTCTCCTACGAGCAGTACTTC.

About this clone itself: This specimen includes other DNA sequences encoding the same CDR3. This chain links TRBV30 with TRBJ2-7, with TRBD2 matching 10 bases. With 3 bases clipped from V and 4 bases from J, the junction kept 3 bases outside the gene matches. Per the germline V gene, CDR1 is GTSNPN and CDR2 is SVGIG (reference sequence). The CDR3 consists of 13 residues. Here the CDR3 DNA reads TGTGCCTGGAGCAGCGGGAGGGCTTACGAGCAGTACTTC. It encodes CAWSSGRAYEQYF.

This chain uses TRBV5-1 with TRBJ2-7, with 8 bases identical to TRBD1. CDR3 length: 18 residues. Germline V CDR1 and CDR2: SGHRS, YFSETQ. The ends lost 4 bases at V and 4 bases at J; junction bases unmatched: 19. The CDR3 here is CASSPTDHSGTGRYEQYF. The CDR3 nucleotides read TGCGCCAGCAGCCCGACTGATCATTCCGGGACAGGAAGGTACGAGCAGTACTTC.

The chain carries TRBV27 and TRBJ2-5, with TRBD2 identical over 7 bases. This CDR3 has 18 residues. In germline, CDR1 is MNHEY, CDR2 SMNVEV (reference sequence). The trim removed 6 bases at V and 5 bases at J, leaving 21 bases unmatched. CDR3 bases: TGTGCCAGCAGGCCGGGGGGTGCGCCGACAGTGGAGCGGGAGACCCAGTACTTC. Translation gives CASRPGGAPTVERETQYF.

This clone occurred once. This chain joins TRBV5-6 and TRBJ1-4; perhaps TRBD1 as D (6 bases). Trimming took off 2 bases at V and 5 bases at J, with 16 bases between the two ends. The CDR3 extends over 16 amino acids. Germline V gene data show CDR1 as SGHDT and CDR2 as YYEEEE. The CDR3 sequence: CASSFGASGANEKLFF. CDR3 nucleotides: TGTGCCAGCAGCTTCGGTGCGTCAGGGGCGAATGAAAAACTGTTTTTT.